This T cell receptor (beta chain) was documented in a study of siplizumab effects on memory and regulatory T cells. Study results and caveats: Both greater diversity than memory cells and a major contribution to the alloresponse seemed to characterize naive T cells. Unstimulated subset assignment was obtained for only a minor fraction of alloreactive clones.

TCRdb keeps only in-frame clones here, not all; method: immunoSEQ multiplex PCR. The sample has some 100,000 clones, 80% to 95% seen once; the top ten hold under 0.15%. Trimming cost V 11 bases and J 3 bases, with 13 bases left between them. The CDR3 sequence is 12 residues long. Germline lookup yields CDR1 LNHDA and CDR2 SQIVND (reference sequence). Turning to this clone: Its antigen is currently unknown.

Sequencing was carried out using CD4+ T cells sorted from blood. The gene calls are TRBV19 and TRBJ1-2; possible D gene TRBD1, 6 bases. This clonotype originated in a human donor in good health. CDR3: CASSWTDYGYTF. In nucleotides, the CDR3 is TGTGCCTCGAGCTGGACAGACTATGGCTACACCTTC.